This TCR beta chain was identified during a study of glioma-infiltrating T cells. General study results and limits: Gliomas, especially low-grade, showed above-expected tissue-blood divergence; non-neoplastic patients showed below. Only very few CDR3 sequences appeared in both tissue and blood.

This clonotype was detected ten times or more. Its antigen is as yet unknown. Trimming cost V 3 bases and J 2 bases; bases outside gene matches: 15. CDR1 ENHRY and CDR2 SYGVKD come from the germline V gene. This CDR3 has 18 residues. Amplification of TCR alpha and beta CDR3 regions from RNA used iRepertoire nested multiplex PCR. For one-step reverse transcription and amplification, 100-400 ng of tissue mRNA or PBMC total RNA was used. TCRdb re-derived calls from the multiplex PCR reads in MiXCR, one entry per CDR3 protein. The repertoire holds 100,000 to 150,000 distinct CDR3 sequences, with 20% to 25% as singletons.

This clonotype was sampled from a human donor with low-grade glioma or glioblastoma, undergoing nonglioma brain surgery, or in good health (not recorded which). The sample consisted of glioma tissue, nonneoplastic brain tissue, or PBMCs (not recorded which). The rearrangement links TRBV10-3 to TRBJ2-5, with 7 positions matching TRBD2. CDR3 sequence: CAISEAGTSSGKQETQYF. The CDR3, as DNA: TGTGCCATCAGTGAAGCAGGGACTTCTAGCGGCAAACAAGAGACCCAGTACTTC.